Listed here are 25 T cell receptor beta chains from one sample, sequenced in a study of healthy donors' naive CD4 and CD8 T cells. TCR libraries were built from about 500 ng of total RNA by linear amplification. TCRdb reanalysed the reads using MiXCR and keeps one entry per CDR3 protein. The sample includes roughly 200,000 distinct CDR3 sequences, 65% to 80% of them seen just once. Specimen: naive CD4+ and CD8+ T cells sorted from blood, pooled from several donors. Receptors were obtained from a pool of human donors in good health; the sample pools cells from several healthy donors.

The CDR3 spells CSVRTGGWTEAFF. DNA for the CDR3: TGCAGCGTTAGGACAGGGGGATGGACTGAAGCTTTCTTT. V gene TRBV29-1 combines with J gene TRBJ1-1, with 10 bases aligning to TRBD1. CDR3 length: 13 amino acids. Germline V gene lookup returns CDR1 SQVTM and CDR2 ANQGSEA. After removal of 5 bases from V and 5 bases from J, the junction contained 5 bases not matched to a gene.

The chain carries TRBV19 and TRBJ1-2; D gene uncertain. V was trimmed by 5 bases and J by 2 bases, leaving 6 bases between them. Germline lookup yields CDR1 LNHDA and CDR2 SQIVND (reference sequence). The CDR3 consists of 12 residues. The CDR3 is CASSWENYGYTF. The CDR3 coding sequence is TGTGCCAGTAGTTGGGAGAACTATGGCTACACCTTC.

A few counts support this clonotype. A read error may produce the germline difference seen at one junction end. The chain has TRBV5-5 and TRBJ2-3; D remains unclear. Per the germline V gene, CDR1 is SGHKS and CDR2 is YYEKEE (reference sequence). There are 17 residues in the CDR3. In DNA, the CDR3 is TGTGCTAGCAGCTTGGTGAGGAGAGTCAGTAGCACAGATACGCAGTATTTT. This gives the protein CASSLVRRVSSTDTQYF.

This chain uses TRBV29-1 with TRBJ1-1; D gene unclear. Germline lookup yields CDR1 SQVTM and CDR2 ANQGSEA. This CDR3 comprises 13 residues. Trimming stripped 3 bases from V and 0 bases from J, with 8 bases between. The DNA for the CDR3 is TGCAGCGTTGAGCCCGGTTTGAACACTGAAGCTTTCTTT. It translates to CSVEPGLNTEAFF.

A few counts support this clonotype. The chain joins TRBV24-1 to TRBJ2-1, with TRBD2 matching over 10 bases. This CDR3 region has 14 residues. The V gene's germline CDR1 is KGHDR and CDR2 SFDVKD. V lost 9 bases, J lost 3 bases, and 4 bases stayed unmatched. The CDR3 region is CATQGLADYNEQFF. In DNA form, the CDR3 reads TGTGCCACCCAAGGACTAGCGGACTACAATGAGCAGTTCTTC.

This chain uses TRBV6-5 with TRBJ2-7; D unclear. The V and J ends lost 0 bases and 7 bases respectively, with 7 bases between them. The CDR3 spans 12 residues. The germline V gene has CDR1 MNHEY and CDR2 SVGAGI. CDR3 residues: CASSYSGKEQYF. CDR3 sequence (DNA): TGTGCCAGCAGTTACTCGGGGAAGGAGCAGTACTTC.

The genes are TRBV29-1 and TRBJ2-1, with D perhaps matching TRBD1 (5 bases). The ends were cut back, 8 bases at V and 0 bases at J, with 20 bases in the middle. Germline lookup yields CDR1 SQVTM and CDR2 ANQGSEA. This CDR3 is 16 amino acids long. The CDR3 DNA follows: TGCAGCCTGATAAAACGGGCTGACAGCTCCTACAATGAGCAGTTCTTC. Residues: CSLIKRADSSYNEQFF.

This chain joins TRBV29-1 and TRBJ1-3; the D is unclear. Germline V lookup: CDR1 SQVTM, CDR2 ANQGSEA. This CDR3 contains 13 residues. V was clipped by 6 bases and J by 0 bases, with 9 bases between them. The CDR3 bases are TGCAGCGTCCGGGCCTTCTCTGGAAACACCATATATTTT. Its protein product is CSVRAFSGNTIYF.

The chain joins TRBV29-1 to TRBJ2-1; D assignment may be TRBD1 or TRBD2 (5 bases each). This CDR3 contains 11 residues. The V and J ends lost 7 bases and 8 bases respectively, with 12 bases between them. Germline V gene lookup returns CDR1 SQVTM and CDR2 ANQGSEA. The CDR3 loop reads CSAALGDEQFF. CDR3 coding DNA: TGCAGCGCCGCACTAGGGGATGAGCAGTTCTTC.

The gene calls are TRBV11-2 and TRBJ1-1; D uncertain. Germline V gene lookup returns CDR1 SGHAT and CDR2 FQNNGV. The CDR3 is 15 amino acids. V was shortened by 6 bases and J by 2 bases, with 16 bases between the two germline ends. DNA for the CDR3: TGTGCCAGCAGTATAACCGGAGGACTAAACACTGAAGCTTTCTTT. As protein: CASSITGGLNTEAFF.

To note about this clonotype: A read error may account for a junction end that differs from germline. The rearrangement links TRBV20-1 to TRBJ2-5; D is perhaps TRBD2 (6 bases). Germline loops: CDR1 DFQATT, CDR2 SNEGSKA (reference sequence). The length of the CDR3 is 16 residues. CDR3 loop: CSARDPSSAGGETQYF. The CDR3 nucleotides are TGCAGTGCTAGAGATCCATCGAGTGCCGGGGGAGAGACTCAGTACTTC.

CDR3 sequence reads: CASSYFQGNTEAFF. CDR3 DNA: TGTGCCAGCAGTTACTTCCAGGGGAACACTGAAGCTTTCTTT. V and J are TRBV6-2 or TRBV6-3 and TRBJ1-1; D might be TRBD1 (5 bases). Germline V gene lookup returns CDR1 MNHEY and CDR2 SVGEGT. V was clipped by 1 base and J by 1 base, with 7 bases between them. CDR3 size: 14 residues.

For this clonotype: The junction departs from germline at one end; a sequencing error may be responsible. The V and J genes are TRBV6-6 and TRBJ1-1; TRBD1 matches 8 bases. The CDR3 has 14 amino acids. Germline CDR1 MNHNY, CDR2 SVGAGI (reference sequence). CDR3 region: CASSYSYQDREWIF. The CDR3 DNA sequence: TGTGCCAGCAGTTATTCGTACCAGGACAGGGAGTGGATCTTT.

This clonotype was seen only once. This chain connects TRBV29-1 to TRBJ2-7; TRBD1 aligns across 10 bases. The junction had 7 bases not matched to a gene; V was cut back by 4 bases and J by 4 bases. The germline gives CDR1 SQVTM, CDR2 ANQGSEA. The CDR3 length is 14 residues. The CDR3 loop reads CSVVGQGIAYEQYF. The DNA of the CDR3 is TGCAGCGTTGTGGGACAGGGGATTGCTTACGAGCAGTACTTC.

The J gene is TRBJ2-1, the V gene TRBV6-5; D gene ambiguous. The V end lost 2 bases, the J end lost 6 bases, and 11 bases lay between the germline ends. The CDR3 sequence is 14 residues long. Germline V gene lookup returns CDR1 MNHEY and CDR2 SVGAGI. DNA for the CDR3: TGTGCCAGCAGTTACCCCAGTTTCGGCAATGAGCAGTTCTTC. This sequence encodes CASSYPSFGNEQFF.

The chain carries TRBV29-1 and TRBJ1-1, with TRBD1 identical over 8 bases. The CDR3 consists of 15 residues. V gave up 0 bases and J gave up 1 base; unmatched junction bases: 4. Per germline, CDR1 SQVTM and CDR2 ANQGSEA. The CDR3 protein is CSVEELGQGNTEAFF. The CDR3 DNA is TGCAGCGTTGAAGAATTAGGACAGGGGAACACTGAAGCTTTCTTT. The full variable domain, with the rest looked up from reference TRBV29-1 and TRBJ1-1, is SAVISQKPSRDICQRGTSLTIQCQVDSQVTMMFWYRQQPGQSLTLIATANQGSEATYESGFVIDKFPISRPNLTFSTLTVSNMSPEDSSIYLCSVEELGQGNTEAFFGQGTRLTVV.

The chain links TRBV27 to TRBJ1-5; D gene ambiguous. Germline CDR1 is MNHEY and CDR2 is SMNVEV (reference sequence). This CDR3 is built from 14 residues. The V and J ends lost 5 bases and 1 base respectively, with 9 bases between them. The CDR3 region has the DNA TGTGCCAGCAGTCGCAGAATCAGCAATCAGCCCCAGCATTTT. It encodes CASSRRISNQPQHF.

The chain combines TRBV29-1 with TRBJ1-2; D possibly corresponds to TRBD1 (6 bases). Looked up from germline, CDR1 is SQVTM and CDR2 is ANQGSEA. Trimming stripped 6 bases from V and 7 bases from J, with 18 bases between. The CDR3 is made up of 13 amino acids. The CDR3 loop reads CSVTDRMPGGYTF. The CDR3 DNA is TGCAGCGTAACCGACAGGATGCCGGGTGGCTACACCTTC.

This clonotype was counted a few times. CDR3 nucleotides: TGTGCCAGCAGCTCGGACGGGGTGCTTCGGGGCACCATATATTTT. As protein: CASSSDGVLRGTIYF. The gene calls are TRBV5-5 and TRBJ1-3; D gene ambiguous. Trimming shortened V by 3 bases and J by 9 bases, and 19 bases separated the two germline ends. The germline V gene encodes CDR1 SGHKS and CDR2 YYEKEE (reference sequence). CDR3 size: 15 residues.

The chain is built from TRBV7-9 and TRBJ1-1, with D hard to call. Germline assignment: CDR1 SEHNR and CDR2 FQNEAQ (reference sequence). The CDR3 covers 14 residues. V shed 6 bases and J shed 1 base, with 12 bases lying between them. Here the CDR3 reads CASSSSLTNTEAFF. In DNA, the CDR3 is TGTGCCAGCAGTTCATCGTTGACGAACACTGAAGCTTTCTTT.

V and J are TRBV19 and TRBJ2-7; D perhaps matches TRBD1 (6 bases). This CDR3 region has 16 residues. Trimming stripped 0 bases from V and 1 base from J, with 13 bases between. Germline CDR1 is LNHDA and CDR2 is SQIVND (reference sequence). CDR3 coding DNA: TGTGCCAGTAGTATAGATCCTGACAGGCCATCCTACGAGCAGTACTTC. It is translated as CASSIDPDRPSYEQYF.

V is TRBV14 and J is TRBJ1-6, with unresolved D. Deletions cut 5 bases from V and 7 bases from J, with 15 bases between. The V gene's germline CDR1 is SGHDN and CDR2 FVKESK. CDR3 length equals 15 residues. CDR3 residues: CASSSEALGNSPLHF. The CDR3 DNA follows: TGTGCCAGCAGCTCGGAGGCATTAGGAAATTCACCCCTCCACTTT.

The V call is TRBV5-4, the J call TRBJ2-7; 8 bases map to TRBD1. The CDR3 length is 14 residues. Germline assignment: CDR1 SGHNT and CDR2 YYREEE (reference sequence). V trimming: 4 bases; J trimming: 6 bases; junction bases outside the gene matches: 9. The CDR3, as DNA: TGTGCCAGCAGCCCCAGGGGGCGCCAATTCGAGCAGTACTTC. Residues: CASSPRGRQFEQYF.

CDR3 DNA sequence: TGCAGTGCTACTCGACAGCTCCGGGGTACTGAAGCTTTCTTT. It encodes CSATRQLRGTEAFF. V is TRBV20-1 and J is TRBJ1-1; maybe TRBD1 (5 bases). Germline CDR1 is DFQATT and CDR2 is SNEGSKA (reference sequence). V gave up 4 bases and J gave up 5 bases, with 17 bases separating them. This CDR3 contains 14 residues.

V is TRBV6-5 and J is TRBJ2-7; 7 bases fit TRBD1. Germline V gives CDR1 MNHEY, CDR2 SVGAGI. Trimming removed 5 bases from V and 0 bases from J; junction bases left unmatched: 7. CDR3 size: 15 residues. The CDR3 nucleotides are TGTGCCAGCAGTGCCCGACAGGGAAACTCCTACGAGCAGTACTTC. Translation: CASSARQGNSYEQYF.